The 6 T cell receptor beta chains below come from one sample, sequenced in a study of blood T cell repertoires in COVID-19. Here immunoSEQ multiplex PCR was the method, and the copy in TCRdb shows in-frame clones only, minus some. The sample records about 89,000 clones, 75% to 80% being singletons. Sequenced material: peripheral blood. The origin of the receptors is a man between 65 and 79 years old with COVID-19, enrolled during active disease.

This sequence joins TRBV28 and TRBJ1-4; 7 bases fit TRBD1. J lost 3 bases, V lost 9 bases, and 13 bases had no gene match. The length of the CDR3 is 16 residues. The germline gives CDR1 MDHEN, CDR2 SYDVKM. The CDR3 here is CASEEGALVSNEKLFF. CDR3 sequence (DNA): TGTGCCAGTGAGGAGGGGGCGCTAGTTTCTAATGAAAAACTGTTTTTT.

The chain recombines TRBV27 with TRBJ2-1; 7 nucleotides agree with TRBD1. The V segment lost 5 bases and the J segment 3 bases; nucleotides outside the gene matches: 10. The V gene's germline CDR1 is MNHEY and CDR2 SMNVEV (reference sequence). The CDR3 covers 16 residues. The CDR3 region has the DNA TGTGCCAGCAGTCCCCCCGACAGGGTGGTCTACAATGAGCAGTTCTTC. Translating gives CASSPPDRVVYNEQFF.

The rearrangement joins TRBV2 to TRBJ1-3; D call uncertain. The germline CDR1 and CDR2 sequences are SNHLY and FYNNEI. Trimming stripped 0 bases from V and 4 bases from J, with 4 bases between. The CDR3 covers 13 residues. This CDR3 is CASSEAQGNTIYF. Written as DNA, the CDR3 is TGTGCCAGCAGTGAAGCCCAGGGAAACACCATATATTTT.

This clone was counted a single time. V and J are TRBV5-1 and TRBJ1-4; unclear D gene. This CDR3 is 13 amino acids long. The germline CDR1 and CDR2 sequences are SGHRS and YFSETQ. The V end lost 5 bases, the J end lost 5 bases, and 10 bases lay between the germline ends. As DNA, the CDR3 is TGCGCCAGCAGAGAGGGAGAAAATGAAAAACTGTTTTTT. Protein product: CASREGENEKLFF.

This clone came up a few times. The chain recombines TRBV25-1 with TRBJ1-2; maybe TRBD1 (6 bases). CDR3 length: 13 residues. The V and J ends lost 5 bases and 6 bases respectively, with 13 bases between them. Per germline, CDR1 MGHDK and CDR2 SYGVNS. The CDR3 loop reads CASSKSGENGYTF. In DNA, the CDR3 is TGTGCCAGCAGTAAATCAGGGGAAAATGGCTACACCTTC.

This clone was recorded only once. The V and J genes are TRBV5-5 and TRBJ1-2, with 7 bases fitting TRBD1. The CDR3 covers 13 residues. Germline V gene sequence: CDR1 SGHKS, CDR2 YYEKEE (reference sequence). Losses at the gene ends were 6 bases for V and 8 bases for J; bases not matched to a gene: 10. The CDR3 is CASKTGPNGGYTF. The DNA for the CDR3 is TGTGCCAGCAAGACAGGGCCCAATGGCGGCTACACCTTC.